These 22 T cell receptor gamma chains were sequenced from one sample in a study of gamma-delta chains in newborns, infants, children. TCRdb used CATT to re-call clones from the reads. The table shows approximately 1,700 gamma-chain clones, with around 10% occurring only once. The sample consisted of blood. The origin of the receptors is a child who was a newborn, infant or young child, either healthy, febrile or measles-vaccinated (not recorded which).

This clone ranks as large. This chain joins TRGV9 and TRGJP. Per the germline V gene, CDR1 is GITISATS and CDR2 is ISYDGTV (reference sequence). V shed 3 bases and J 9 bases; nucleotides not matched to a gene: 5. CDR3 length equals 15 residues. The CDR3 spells CALWEIWLGKKIKVF. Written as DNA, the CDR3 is TGTGCCTTGTGGGAGATTTGGTTGGGCAAAAAAATCAAGGTATTT.

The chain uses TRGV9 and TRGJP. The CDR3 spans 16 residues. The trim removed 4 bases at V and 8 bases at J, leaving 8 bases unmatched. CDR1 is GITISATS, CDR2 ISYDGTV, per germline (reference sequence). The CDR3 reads CALWDPLKLGKKIKVF. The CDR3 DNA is TGTGCCTTGTGGGATCCCTTAAAGTTGGGCAAAAAAATCAAGGTATTT.

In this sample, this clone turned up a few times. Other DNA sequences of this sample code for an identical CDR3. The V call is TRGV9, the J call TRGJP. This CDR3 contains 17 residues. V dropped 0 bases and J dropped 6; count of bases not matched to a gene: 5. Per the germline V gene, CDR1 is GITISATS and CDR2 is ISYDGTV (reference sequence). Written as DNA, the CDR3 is TGTGCCTTGTGGGAGGTGCGCGGAGAGTTGGGCAAAAAAATCAAGGTATTT. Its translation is CALWEVRGELGKKIKVF.

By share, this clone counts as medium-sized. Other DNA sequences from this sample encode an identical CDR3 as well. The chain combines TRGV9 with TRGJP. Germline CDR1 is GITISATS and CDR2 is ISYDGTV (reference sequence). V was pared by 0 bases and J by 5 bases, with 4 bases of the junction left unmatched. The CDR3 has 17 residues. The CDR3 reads CALWEVKEELGKKIKVF. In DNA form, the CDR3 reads TGTGCCTTGTGGGAGGTGAAGGAAGAGTTGGGCAAAAAAATCAAGGTATTT.

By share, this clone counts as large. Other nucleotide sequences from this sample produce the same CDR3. In DNA form, the CDR3 reads TGTGCCTTGTGGGAGTTTCAAGAGTTGGGCAAAAAAATCAAGGTATTT. It is translated as CALWEFQELGKKIKVF. This chain connects TRGV9 to TRGJP. Germline CDR1 reads GITISATS; CDR2 reads ISYDGTV (reference sequence). The J segment lost 4 bases and the V segment lost 3 bases, leaving 3 bases of the junction unmatched. The CDR3 contains 16 residues.

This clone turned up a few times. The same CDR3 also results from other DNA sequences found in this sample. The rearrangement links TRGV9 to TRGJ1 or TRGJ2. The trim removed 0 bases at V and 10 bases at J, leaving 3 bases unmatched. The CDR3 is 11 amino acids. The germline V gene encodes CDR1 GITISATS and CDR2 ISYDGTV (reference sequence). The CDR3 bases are TGTGCCTTGTGGGAGGTGCGAAAGAAACTCTTT. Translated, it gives CALWEVRKKLF.

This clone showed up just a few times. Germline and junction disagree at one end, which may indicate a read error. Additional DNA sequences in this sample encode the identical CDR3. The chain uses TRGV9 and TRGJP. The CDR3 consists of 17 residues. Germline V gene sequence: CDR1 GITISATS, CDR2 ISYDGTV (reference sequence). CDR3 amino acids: CALWEVEQELGKKIKVF. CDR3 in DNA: TGTGCCTTATGGGAGGTGGAACAAGAGTTGGGCAAAAAAATCAAGGTATTT.

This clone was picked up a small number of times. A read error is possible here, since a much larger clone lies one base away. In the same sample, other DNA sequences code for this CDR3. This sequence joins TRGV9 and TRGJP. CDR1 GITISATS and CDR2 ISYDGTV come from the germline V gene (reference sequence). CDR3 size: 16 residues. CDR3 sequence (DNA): TGTGCCTTGTGGGAGGCCCAAGAGCTGGGCAAAAAAATCAAGGTATTT. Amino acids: CALWEAQELGKKIKVF.

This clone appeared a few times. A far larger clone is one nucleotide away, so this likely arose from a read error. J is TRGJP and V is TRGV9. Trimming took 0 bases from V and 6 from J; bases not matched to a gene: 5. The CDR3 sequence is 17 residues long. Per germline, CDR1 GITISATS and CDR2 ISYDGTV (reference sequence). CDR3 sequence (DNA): TGTGCCTTGTGGGAGGTGCAAACAGAGTTGGGCAAAAAAATCAAGGTATTT. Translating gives CALWEVQTELGKKIKVF.

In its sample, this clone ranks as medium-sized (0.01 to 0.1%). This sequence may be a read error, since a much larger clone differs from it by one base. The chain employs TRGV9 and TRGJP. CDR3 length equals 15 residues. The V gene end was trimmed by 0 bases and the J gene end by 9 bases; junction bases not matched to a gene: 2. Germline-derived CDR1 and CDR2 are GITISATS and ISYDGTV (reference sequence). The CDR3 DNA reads TGTGCCTTGTGGGAGGTGGCGTTGGGCAAAAAAATCAAGGTATTT. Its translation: CALWEVALGKKIKVF.

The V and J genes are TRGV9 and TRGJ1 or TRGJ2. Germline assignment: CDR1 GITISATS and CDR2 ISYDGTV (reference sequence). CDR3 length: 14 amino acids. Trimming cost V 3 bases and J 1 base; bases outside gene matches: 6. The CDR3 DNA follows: TGTGCCTTGTGGGAGCCTCCCAATTATTATAAGAAACTCTTT. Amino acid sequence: CALWEPPNYYKKLF.

The CDR3, as DNA: TGTGCCTTGTGGGAGGTCACGTTGGGCAAAAAAATCAAGGTATTT. Translating it yields CALWEVTLGKKIKVF. This sequence joins TRGV9 and TRGJP. J gave up 9 bases and V 1 base, and 3 bases lay outside the gene matches. This CDR3 spans 15 amino acids. Germline lookup yields CDR1 GITISATS and CDR2 ISYDGTV (reference sequence).

In DNA, the CDR3 is TGTGCCTTGTGGGAGGTGCATGGTAGTGATTGGATCAAGACGTATGCAAAAGGGACTAGGCTCATAGTAACTTCGCCGAAAACGTTT. The encoded protein is CALWEVHGSDWIKTYAKGTRLIVTSPKTF. The V and J genes are TRGV9 and TRGJP2. Per the germline V gene, CDR1 is GITISATS and CDR2 is ISYDGTV (reference sequence). The junction had 63 bases not matched to a gene; V was cut back by 0 bases and J by 20 bases. The CDR3 has 29 residues.

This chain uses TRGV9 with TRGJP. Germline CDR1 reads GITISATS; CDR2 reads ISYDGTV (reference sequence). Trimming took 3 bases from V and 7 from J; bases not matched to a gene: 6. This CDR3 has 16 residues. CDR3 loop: CALWESPELGKKIKVF. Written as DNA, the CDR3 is TGTGCCTTGTGGGAGTCCCCTGAGTTGGGCAAAAAAATCAAGGTATTT.

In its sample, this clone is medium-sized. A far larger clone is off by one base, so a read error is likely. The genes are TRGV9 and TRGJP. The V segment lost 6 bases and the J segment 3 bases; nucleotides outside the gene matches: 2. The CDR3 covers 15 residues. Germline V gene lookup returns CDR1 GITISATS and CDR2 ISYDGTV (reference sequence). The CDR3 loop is CALWKQELGKKIKVF. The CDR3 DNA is TGTGCCTTGTGGAAGCAAGAGTTGGGCAAAAAAATCAAGGTATTT.

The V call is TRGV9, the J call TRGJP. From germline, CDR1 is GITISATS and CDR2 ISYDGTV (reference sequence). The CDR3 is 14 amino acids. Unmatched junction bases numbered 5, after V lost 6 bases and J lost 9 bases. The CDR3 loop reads CALWNLLGKKIKVF. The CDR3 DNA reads TGTGCCTTGTGGAACTTGTTGGGCAAAAAAATCAAGGTATTT.

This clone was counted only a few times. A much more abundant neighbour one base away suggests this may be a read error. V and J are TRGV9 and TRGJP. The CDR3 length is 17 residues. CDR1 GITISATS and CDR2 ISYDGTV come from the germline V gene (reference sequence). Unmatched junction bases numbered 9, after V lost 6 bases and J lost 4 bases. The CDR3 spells CALWKQIQELGKKIKVF. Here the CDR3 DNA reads TGTGCCTTGTGGAAGCAAATTCAAGAGTTGGGCAAAAAAATCAAGGTATTT.

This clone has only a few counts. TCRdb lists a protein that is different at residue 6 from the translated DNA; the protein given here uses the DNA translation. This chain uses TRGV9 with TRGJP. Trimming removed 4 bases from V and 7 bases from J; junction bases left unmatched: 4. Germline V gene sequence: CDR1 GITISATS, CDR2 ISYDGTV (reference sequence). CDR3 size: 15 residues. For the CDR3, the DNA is TGTGCCTTGTGGGACTGTGAGTTGGGCAAAAAAATCAAGGTATTT. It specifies CALWDCELGKKIKVF.

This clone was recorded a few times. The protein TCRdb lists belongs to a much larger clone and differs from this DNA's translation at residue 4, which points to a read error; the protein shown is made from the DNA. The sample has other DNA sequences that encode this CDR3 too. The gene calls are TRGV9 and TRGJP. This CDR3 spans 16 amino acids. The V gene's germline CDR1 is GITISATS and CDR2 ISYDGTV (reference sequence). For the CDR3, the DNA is TGTGCCTTGAGGGAGGTGCTCGAGTTGGGCAAAAAAATCAAGGTATTT. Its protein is CALREVLELGKKIKVF.

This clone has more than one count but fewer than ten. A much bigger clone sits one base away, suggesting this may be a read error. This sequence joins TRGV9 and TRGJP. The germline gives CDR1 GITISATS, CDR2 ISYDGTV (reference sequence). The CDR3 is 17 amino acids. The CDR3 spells CALWGVLQELGKKIKVF. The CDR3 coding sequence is TGTGCCTTGTGGGGGGTGCTACAAGAGTTGGGCAAAAAAATCAAGGTATTT.

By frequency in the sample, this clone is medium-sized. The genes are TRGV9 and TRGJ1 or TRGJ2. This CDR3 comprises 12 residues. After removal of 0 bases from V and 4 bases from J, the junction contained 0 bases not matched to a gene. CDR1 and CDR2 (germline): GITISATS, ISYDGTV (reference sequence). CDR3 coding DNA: TGTGCCTTGTGGGAGGTGTATTATAAGAAACTCTTT. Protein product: CALWEVYYKKLF.

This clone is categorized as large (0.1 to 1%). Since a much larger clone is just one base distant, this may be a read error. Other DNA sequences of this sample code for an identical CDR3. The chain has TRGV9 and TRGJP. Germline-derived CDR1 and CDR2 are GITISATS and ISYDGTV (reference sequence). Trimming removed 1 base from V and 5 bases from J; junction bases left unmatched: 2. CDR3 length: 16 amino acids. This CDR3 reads CALWEVKELGKKIKVF. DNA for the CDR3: TGTGCCTTGTGGGAGGTAAAAGAGTTGGGCAAAAAAATCAAGGTATTT.